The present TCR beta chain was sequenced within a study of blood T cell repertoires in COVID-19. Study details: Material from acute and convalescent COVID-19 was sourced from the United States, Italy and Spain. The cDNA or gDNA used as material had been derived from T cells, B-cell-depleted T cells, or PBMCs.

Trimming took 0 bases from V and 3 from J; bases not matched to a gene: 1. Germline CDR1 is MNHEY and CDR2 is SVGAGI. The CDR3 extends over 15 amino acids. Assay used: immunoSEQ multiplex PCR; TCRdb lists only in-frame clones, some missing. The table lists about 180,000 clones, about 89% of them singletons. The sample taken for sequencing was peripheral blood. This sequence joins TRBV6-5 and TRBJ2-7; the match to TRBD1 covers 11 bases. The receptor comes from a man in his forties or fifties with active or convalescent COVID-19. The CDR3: CASSYSGTGGYEQYF. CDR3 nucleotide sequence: TGTGCCAGCAGTTACTCCGGGACAGGGGGCTACGAGCAGTACTTC.